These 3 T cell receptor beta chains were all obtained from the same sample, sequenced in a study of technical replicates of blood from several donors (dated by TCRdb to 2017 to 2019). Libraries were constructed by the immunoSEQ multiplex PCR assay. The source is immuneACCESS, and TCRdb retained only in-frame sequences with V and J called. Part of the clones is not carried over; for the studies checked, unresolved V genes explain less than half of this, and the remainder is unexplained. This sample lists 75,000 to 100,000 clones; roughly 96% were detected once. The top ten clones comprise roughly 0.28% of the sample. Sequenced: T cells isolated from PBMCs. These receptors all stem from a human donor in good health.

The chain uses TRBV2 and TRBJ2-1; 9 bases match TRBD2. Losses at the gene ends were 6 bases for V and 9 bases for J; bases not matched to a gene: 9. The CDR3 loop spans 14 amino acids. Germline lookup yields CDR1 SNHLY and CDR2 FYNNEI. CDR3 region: CASSGLAWISEQFF. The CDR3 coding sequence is TGTGCCAGCAGCGGACTAGCGTGGATTTCTGAGCAGTTCTTC.

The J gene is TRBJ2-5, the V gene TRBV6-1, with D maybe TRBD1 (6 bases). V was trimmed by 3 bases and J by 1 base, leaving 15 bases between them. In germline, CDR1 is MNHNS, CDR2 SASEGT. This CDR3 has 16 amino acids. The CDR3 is CASSDPSTGTQETQYF. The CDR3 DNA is TGTGCCAGCAGTGACCCTTCGACAGGAACCCAAGAGACCCAGTACTTC.

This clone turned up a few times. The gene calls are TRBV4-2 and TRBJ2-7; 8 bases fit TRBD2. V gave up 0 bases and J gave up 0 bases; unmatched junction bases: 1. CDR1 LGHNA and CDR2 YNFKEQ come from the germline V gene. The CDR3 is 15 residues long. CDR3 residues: CASSQESGSSYEQYF. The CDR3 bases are TGTGCCAGCAGCCAAGAAAGCGGGAGCTCCTACGAGCAGTACTTC.